These T cell receptor beta chains were read from a single sample in a study of CD8 T cells in Susac syndrome. One entry per CDR3 protein, called by TCRdb with MiXCR from the immunoSEQ multiplex PCR reads. The repertoire consists of around 190,000 distinct CDR3 sequences, with roughly 92% occurring once and the leading ten covering roughly 0.096%. Sequencing was performed on CD4+ T cells from PBMCs. The receptors stem from a human donor in good health. Each CDR3 is given with its conserved first and last residue. A D gene is named only where the DNA matches it firmly. The listing skips clone size in some rows; elsewhere it reads once, few, many or a size class.

NA,TRBV1,TRBJ1-1,NA,CTSSQIRSAFF,TGCACCAGCAGTCAGATCAGGTCGGCTTTCTTT
few,TRBV7-9,TRBJ2-7,TRBD1,CASSLPGQWEQYF,TGTGCCAGCAGCTTACCGGGACAGTGGGAGCAGTACTTC
once,TRBV28,TRBJ2-5,NA,CASSPFRAQETQYF,TGTGCCAGCAGTCCATTCCGGGCCCAGGAGACCCAGTACTTC
NA,TRBV18,TRBJ1-5,NA,CASSRGADNQPQHF,TGTGCCAGCTCAAGAGGGGCCGACAATCAGCCCCAGCATTTT
NA,TRBV11-3,TRBJ2-3,NA,CASSPGVAGMDTQYF,TGTGCCAGCAGCCCAGGAGTTGCGGGAATGGATACGCAGTATTTT
NA,TRBV5-6,TRBJ1-2,NA,CASSFYDSYGYTF,TGTGCCAGCAGCTTTTACGACAGCTATGGCTACACCTTC
NA,TRBV20-1,TRBJ2-5,NA,CSARTGDYGTQYF,TGCAGTGCTAGAACCGGTGATTATGGAACCCAGTACTTC
NA,TRBV20-1,TRBJ1-5,NA,CSASQGIRQPQHF,TGCAGTGCTTCCCAGGGAATACGTCAGCCCCAGCATTTT
NA,TRBV20-1,TRBJ1-5,NA,CSARGGQPQHF,TGCAGTGCTAGGGGGGGGCAGCCCCAGCATTTT
NA,TRBV10-3,TRBJ1-5,TRBD1,CAISEGTGWKDQPQHF,TGTGCCATCAGTGAGGGGACAGGGTGGAAGGATCAGCCCCAGCATTTT
NA,TRBV19,TRBJ1-2,NA,CASTVNYGYTF,TGTGCCAGTACGGTTAACTATGGCTACACCTTC
NA,TRBV7-9,TRBJ2-5,NA,CASSRTVSSETQYF,TGTGCCAGCAGTCGGACAGTTTCGAGTGAGACCCAGTACTTC
few,TRBV11-1,TRBJ2-6,NA,CASSISGANVLTF,TGTGCCAGCAGCATCTCTGGGGCCAACGTCCTGACTTTC
NA,TRBV7-9,TRBJ2-2,NA,CASSLARSGTGELFF,TGTGCCAGCAGCTTAGCGCGAAGCGGCACCGGGGAGCTGTTTTTT
NA,TRBV30,TRBJ2-7,NA,CAWSWQGGREQYF,TGTGCCTGGAGTTGGCAGGGGGGCCGGGAGCAGTACTTC
once,TRBV30,TRBJ2-2,TRBD1,CAWSDKRTGEAGELFF,TGTGCCTGGAGTGATAAACGGACAGGGGAAGCCGGGGAGCTGTTTTTT
NA,TRBV12-3/TRBV12-4,TRBJ2-7,NA,CASSLSWAQSEQYF,TGTGCCAGCAGTTTAAGTTGGGCCCAATCCGAGCAGTACTTC
NA,TRBV3-1,TRBJ1-4,NA,CASSPRGGGEKLFF,TGTGCCAGCAGCCCCCGGGGAGGGGGTGAAAAACTGTTTTTT
NA,TRBV3-1,TRBJ2-1,NA,CASSQGRGLWFF,TGTGCCAGCAGCCAGGGTAGGGGCCTATGGTTCTTC
NA,TRBV4-2,TRBJ2-3,NA,CASSPRASAADTQYF,TGTGCCAGCAGCCCTAGGGCTAGCGCGGCAGATACGCAGTATTTT
NA,TRBV5-1,TRBJ1-2,TRBD1,CASSTRTGTVDGYTF,TGCGCCAGCAGCACCCGGACAGGGACAGTGGATGGCTACACCTTC
NA,TRBV18,TRBJ2-1,NA,CASSPRAPVGSYNEQFF,TGTGCCAGCTCACCAAGAGCTCCCGTCGGCTCCTACAATGAGCAGTTCTTC
NA,TRBV29-1,TRBJ1-5,NA,CSVRAGSNQPQHF,TGCAGCGTCAGGGCTGGAAGCAATCAGCCCCAGCATTTT
NA,TRBV20-1,TRBJ2-3,TRBD2,CSARRTSGATDTQYF,TGCAGTGCTAGGAGGACTAGCGGGGCCACAGATACGCAGTATTTT
NA,TRBV7-9,TRBJ2-5,NA,CASSLRSRLQETQYF,TGTGCCAGCAGCTTACGGTCAAGGCTACAAGAGACCCAGTACTTC
NA,TRBV12-5,TRBJ2-7,NA,CASGLVLGGHSYEQYF,TGTGCTAGTGGTTTGGTACTTGGAGGACACTCCTACGAGCAGTACTTC
once,TRBV6-5,TRBJ1-3,NA,CASRLGTLSNTIYF,TGTGCCAGCAGGCTCGGGACGCTCAGTAACACCATATATTTT
NA,TRBV6-6,TRBJ1-5,NA,CASSLRGAGGNQPQHF,TGTGCCAGCAGTCTCCGTGGGGCTGGGGGCAATCAGCCCCAGCATTTT
NA,TRBV20-1,TRBJ1-5,NA,CSARGFNQPQHF,TGCAGTGCTAGGGGATTCAATCAGCCCCAGCATTTT
NA,TRBV5-6,TRBJ1-5,NA,CASSLISGGNQPQHF,TGTGCCAGCAGCTTGATCAGCGGGGGCAATCAGCCCCAGCATTTT
NA,TRBV20-1,TRBJ1-2,NA,CSAREGSYYGYTF,TGCAGTGCTAGAGAGGGCAGCTACTATGGCTACACCTTC
NA,TRBV7-2,TRBJ2-7,TRBD2,CASSFGGDSYEQYF,TGTGCCAGCAGCTTTGGGGGGGATTCCTACGAGCAGTACTTC
NA,TRBV10-3,TRBJ1-1,TRBD1,CAISILQGSTEAFF,TGTGCCATCAGTATTTTACAGGGGTCTACTGAAGCTTTCTTT
NA,TRBV28,TRBJ1-5,TRBD1,CASSSRDRGLGQPQHF,TGTGCCAGCAGTTCCCGGGACAGGGGGTTAGGTCAGCCCCAGCATTTT
NA,TRBV29-1,TRBJ2-7,NA,CSVTPGTREQYF,TGCAGCGTTACCCCCGGGACCAGGGAGCAGTACTTC
NA,TRBV7-9,TRBJ1-2,TRBD1,CASSYPRTGDNYGYTF,TGTGCCAGCAGCTACCCGAGGACAGGGGACAACTATGGCTACACCTTC
once,TRBV30,TRBJ1-5,TRBD1,CAWSVKTGGRFQPQHF,TGTGCCTGGAGTGTAAAAACAGGGGGACGTTTTCAGCCCCAGCATTTT
once,TRBV29-1,TRBJ2-2,NA,CSVEAFGNTGELFF,TGCAGCGTTGAAGCATTTGGGAACACCGGGGAGCTGTTTTTT
few,TRBV29-1,TRBJ2-7,TRBD2,CSARGGIAEQYF,TGCAGCGCCCGGGGGGGGATCGCCGAGCAGTACTTC
NA,TRBV6-1,TRBJ1-2,NA,CASSEGGQGYYGYTF,TGTGCCAGCAGTGAAGGAGGGCAGGGCTACTATGGCTACACCTTC
NA,TRBV18,TRBJ1-5,NA,CASSLTRTFDQPQHF,TGTGCCAGCTCGCTTACCAGAACTTTTGATCAGCCCCAGCATTTT
once,TRBV5-1,TRBJ1-1,TRBD1,CASSPQDRAGTEAFF,TGCGCCAGCAGCCCCCAGGACAGGGCAGGAACTGAAGCTTTCTTT
NA,TRBV18,TRBJ1-2,NA,CASSPRSENPNYGYTF,TGTGCCAGCTCACCGCGGAGTGAAAATCCTAACTATGGCTACACCTTC
NA,TRBV29-1,TRBJ1-2,NA,CSVEHLSNYGYTF,TGCAGCGTTGAACACCTTTCTAACTATGGCTACACCTTC
NA,TRBV20-1,TRBJ1-5,NA,CSAEEGHQPQHF,TGCAGTGCTGAGGAGGGGCATCAGCCCCAGCATTTT
once,TRBV20-1,TRBJ2-5,TRBD2,CSARDTRGGRETQYF,TGCAGTGCTAGAGATACGCGGGGGGGGCGGGAGACCCAGTACTTC
NA,TRBV2,TRBJ1-1,TRBD1,CASNPTRGIAEAFF,TGTGCCAGCAACCCGACCAGGGGGATTGCTGAAGCTTTCTTT
NA,TRBV7-6,TRBJ2-3,NA,CASSLGDGGRADTQYF,TGTGCCAGCAGCTTAGGAGACGGGGGACGCGCAGATACGCAGTATTTT
once,TRBV4-3,TRBJ2-3,NA,CASSPGGTGGWDTQYF,TGCGCCAGCAGCCCCGGGGGTACCGGGGGTTGGGATACGCAGTATTTT
once,TRBV12-3/TRBV12-4,TRBJ2-1,TRBD2,CASSRLAGGGKQFF,TGTGCCAGCAGCCGGCTAGCGGGGGGGGGAAAGCAGTTCTTC
NA,TRBV28,TRBJ2-5,NA,CASSFETFRETQYF,TGTGCCAGCAGTTTTGAGACCTTCCGGGAGACCCAGTACTTC